This passage covers 15 T cell receptor beta chains from one sample sequenced in a study of CD4 T cells in relation to SARS-CoV-2 and coronaviruses. The protocol was immunoSEQ multiplex PCR, while the TCRdb copy is restricted to in-frame clones and leaves out a portion. The table includes approximately 20,000 clones, 80% to 85% detected once. Their antigen targets remain unknown. Unexposed donor CD4+ T cells date from about 2011-2018, before the COVID-19 pandemic. CD4+ T cells were isolated from the cells after about 11 days of culture. The sequencing input was CD4+ T cells from PBMCs, cultured in vitro. The origin of the receptors is a human donor in good health.

The chain has TRBV11-2 and TRBJ1-1; D is ambiguous. CDR3 size: 14 residues. In germline, CDR1 is SGHAT, CDR2 FQNNGV. V was shortened by 1 base and J by 4 bases, with 10 bases between the two germline ends. This chain's CDR3 is CASSLGRQTTEAFF. The CDR3 nucleotides read TGTGCCAGCAGCTTAGGCCGCCAGACCACTGAAGCTTTCTTT. Full variable domain (remainder filled in from reference TRBV11-2 and TRBJ1-1): EAGVAQSPRYKIIEKRQSVAFWCNPISGHATLYWYQQILGQGPKLLIQFQNNGVVDDSQLPKDRFSAERLKGVDSTLKIQPAKLEDSAVYLCASSLGRQTTEAFFGQGTRLTVV.

This chain connects TRBV2 to TRBJ2-7, with TRBD2 identical over 7 bases. The CDR3 covers 15 residues. J lost 4 bases, V lost 6 bases, and 12 bases had no gene match. CDR1 and CDR2 from the germline V gene are SNHLY and FYNNEI. The CDR3 here is CASSALVGGDYEQYF. In DNA, the CDR3 is TGTGCCAGCAGCGCCCTGGTGGGGGGGGATTACGAGCAGTACTTC.

The chain recombines TRBV6-2 or TRBV6-3 with TRBJ1-1; D gene unclear. The germline V gene has CDR1 MNHEY and CDR2 SVGEGT. The CDR3 sequence is 14 residues long. V gave up 2 bases and J gave up 3 bases, with 10 bases separating them. As DNA, the CDR3 is TGTGCCAGCAGTTACGAGGAATCGGACACTGAAGCTTTCTTT. It specifies CASSYEESDTEAFF.

CDR3 residues: CASMVAGVEQYF. The CDR3 DNA follows: TGTGCCAGCATGGTAGCGGGAGTCGAGCAGTACTTC. J is TRBJ2-7 and V is TRBV2; 9 bases are a match to TRBD2. After removal of 7 bases from V and 6 bases from J, the junction contained 4 bases not matched to a gene. Germline CDR1 is SNHLY and CDR2 is FYNNEI. The CDR3 contains 12 residues.

The rearrangement joins TRBV19 to TRBJ1-6; D is uncertain. Trimming cost V 0 bases and J 7 bases, with 10 bases left between them. This CDR3 has 15 amino acids. Germline lookup yields CDR1 LNHDA and CDR2 SQIVND (reference sequence). Here the CDR3 reads CASSIEPRANSPLHF. CDR3 DNA sequence: TGTGCCAGTAGTATAGAACCCCGGGCCAATTCACCCCTCCACTTT.

CDR3 sequence reads: CASSPPARGGKLFF. CDR3 in DNA: TGTGCCAGCAGCCCCCCCGCCCGAGGGGGAAAACTGTTTTTT. This chain connects TRBV7-2 to TRBJ1-4; possible D gene TRBD1, 6 bases. In germline, CDR1 is SGHTA, CDR2 FQGNSA. This CDR3 comprises 14 residues. V was pared by 5 bases and J by 10 bases, with 17 bases between.

The rearrangement links TRBV5-6 to TRBJ2-7; either TRBD1 or TRBD2 may fit D (6 bases each). V dropped 2 bases and J dropped 3 bases, with 12 bases sitting between them. The CDR3 loop spans 14 amino acids. The germline V gene has CDR1 SGHDT and CDR2 YYEEEE. For the CDR3, the DNA is TGTGCCAGCAGCTTACCGGGGGCGGGCTACGAGCAGTACTTC. This encodes CASSLPGAGYEQYF.

V gene TRBV4-3 combines with J gene TRBJ2-7, with 8 nucleotides matching TRBD1. V lost 0 bases to trimming and J lost 3 bases; unmatched junction nucleotides: 4. The germline V gene has CDR1 LGHNA and CDR2 YSLEER. The CDR3 consists of 15 residues. The CDR3 sequence: CASSQDAGGYYEQYF. CDR3 DNA: TGCGCCAGCAGCCAAGATGCAGGGGGCTACTACGAGCAGTACTTC.

The rearrangement links TRBV6-5 to TRBJ2-5; 8 nucleotides line up with TRBD2. Germline V lookup: CDR1 MNHEY, CDR2 SVGAGI. CDR3 length: 14 residues. After removal of 5 bases from V and 5 bases from J, the junction contained 7 bases not matched to a gene. CDR3: CASSLFSGGETQYF. The CDR3 DNA reads TGTGCCAGCAGTCTATTCTCGGGGGGGGAGACCCAGTACTTC.

The V gene is TRBV19, the J gene TRBJ2-3; D is unclear. Germline lookup yields CDR1 LNHDA and CDR2 SQIVND (reference sequence). The CDR3 has 12 amino acids. Trimming left V 6 bases short and J 7 bases short, with 11 bases between. In nucleotides, the CDR3 is TGTGCCAGTAGCACCTCAGGATATACGCAGTATTTT. This sequence encodes CASSTSGYTQYF.

This chain links TRBV7-3 with TRBJ2-3; D possibly uses TRBD1 or TRBD2 (5 bases each). Deletions cut 2 bases from V and 3 bases from J, with 12 bases between. Germline CDR1 reads SGHTA; CDR2 reads FQGTGA. CDR3 size: 15 residues. The CDR3 DNA reads TGTGCCAGCAGCTTATATGAGGGGAGAACAGATACGCAGTATTTT. It is translated as CASSLYEGRTDTQYF.

There are a few counts of this clone. The chain employs TRBV5-1 and TRBJ2-3; no firm D call. From germline, CDR1 is SGHRS and CDR2 YFSETQ. This CDR3 has 13 residues. Here the CDR3 reads CASLGRSTDTQYF. As DNA, the CDR3 is TGCGCATCTCTGGGCAGGAGCACAGATACGCAGTATTTT.

The chain is built from TRBV21-1 and TRBJ2-7; the table's TRBD2 call for D was not verified on the DNA. TRBV21-1 corresponds to a pseudogene. CDR3 size: 14 residues. The CDR3 sequence is CASSKVGTSGKQYF. CDR3 in DNA: TGTGCCAGCAGCAAAGTCGGGACTAGCGGGAAGCAGTACTTC.

The J gene is TRBJ2-7, the V gene TRBV20-1; 7 nucleotides line up with TRBD1. The junction had 4 bases not matched to a gene; V was cut back by 5 bases and J by 6 bases. The germline CDR1 and CDR2 sequences are DFQATT and SNEGSKA (reference sequence). This CDR3 has 11 residues. CDR3 coding DNA: TGCAGTGCTGAGAGACAGGGCGAGCAGTACTTC. Protein sequence: CSAERQGEQYF.

This clone was counted a single time. The rearrangement joins TRBV18 to TRBJ2-5; tentative D call: TRBD2 (6 bases). This CDR3 contains 14 residues. The V and J ends lost 2 bases and 5 bases respectively, with 12 bases between them. Germline CDR1 and CDR2: KGHSH and LQKENI. The CDR3 reads CASSPRRVGETQYF. DNA for the CDR3: TGTGCCAGCTCACCAAGGAGGGTAGGGGAGACCCAGTACTTC. Full variable domain (outside the CDR3, taken from reference TRBV18 and TRBJ2-5): NAGVMQNPRHLVRRRGQEARLRCSPMKGHSHVYWYRQLPEEGLKFMVYLQKENIIDESGMPKERFSAEFPKEGPSILRIQQVVRGDSAAYFCASSPRRVGETQYFGPGTRLLVL.